These T cell receptor beta chains were read from a single sample in a study of blood T cell repertoires in COVID-19. Method: immunoSEQ multiplex PCR; TCRdb's copy keeps in-frame clones and lacks some. Here the sample spans about 190,000 clones, roughly nine tenths being singletons. The source material was peripheral blood. The receptors originated from a man in his thirties or forties with acute or convalescent COVID-19. CDR3s include the opening cysteine and the closing phenylalanine or tryptophan. A row's size may be missing; if present it is once, few, many or a size class.

CDR3 protein | clone size | CDR3 length | V gene
CASRRTGAYEQYF | NA | 13 | TRBV3-1/TRBV3-2
CASSFPLAAGAYGYTF | NA | 16 | TRBV28
CASRFYRAGTDTQYF | NA | 15 | TRBV23-1
CASSWGQAYEQYF | NA | 13 | TRBV5-1
CASSQGPGGNQPQHF | NA | 15 | TRBV3-1/TRBV3-2
CASSPSLVPRGTGELFF | NA | 17 | TRBV5-4
CASSQGSDYGYTF | NA | 13 | TRBV14
CASSAGIGRGNQPQHF | NA | 16 | TRBV19
CASSKGGGNTDTQYF | NA | 15 | TRBV5-4
CASSSKASGSETQYF | NA | 15 | TRBV5-4
CASSTQTGGYGYTF | NA | 14 | TRBV5-4
CASSLDVGTYNEQFF | NA | 15 | TRBV5-1
CASSYARNTEAFF | NA | 13 | TRBV6-5
CASSELTSGRFNEQFF | NA | 16 | TRBV6-1
CASSQPGQGATGELFF | NA | 16 | TRBV19
CASSRRGGRVDEQFF | once | 15 | TRBV19
CASSGTGQNEAFF | NA | 13 | TRBV5-1
CASSWGDRKNTEAFF | NA | 15 | TRBV5-1
CASSKVGVYEQYF | NA | 13 | TRBV21-1
CASRIDRNTEAFF | NA | 13 | TRBV19
CASSLVAGVGADTQYF | NA | 16 | TRBV5-1
CASSESGRGVYNEQFF | NA | 16 | TRBV2
CASKGQSPVITYEQYF | NA | 16 | TRBV27
CSVQGTSGKEAYNEQFF | NA | 17 | TRBV29-1
CASSQGGLAGVTGELFF | NA | 17 | TRBV7-3
CSASELGTGDYEQFF | NA | 15 | TRBV20-1
CASSLKTGSGNTEAFF | NA | 16 | TRBV5-8
CASSLGVPLPGGELFF | NA | 16 | TRBV5-1
CAWSGQTGNTIYF | NA | 13 | TRBV30
CASSATEGEQFF | NA | 12 | TRBV5-1
CASLKRRYYNEQFF | once | 14 | TRBV28
CASSLIGGARAEAFF | NA | 15 | TRBV6-5
CASSAGGRGTPNYEQYF | NA | 17 | TRBV9
CASSSGNTGELFF | NA | 13 | TRBV5-1
CASRRGVGADTQYF | NA | 14 | TRBV7-8
CASSIGTGGSLTEAFF | NA | 16 | TRBV19
CASNGQYYGYTF | NA | 12 | TRBV19
CASSPWTGDFNEQFF | NA | 15 | TRBV3-1/TRBV3-2
CASSQETGFSGNTIYF | NA | 16 | TRBV4-2
CASSVTDKSPQHF | NA | 13 | TRBV9
CASTPLDGVSPLHF | NA | 14 | TRBV7-6
CAISEYAGAGQPQHF | NA | 15 | TRBV10-3
CASSLRGQGAENNEKLFF | once | 18 | TRBV5-1
CASSQETYGAGNLVSPLHF | NA | 19 | TRBV3-1/TRBV3-2
CASSLGGTSGSGETQYF | NA | 17 | TRBV11-3